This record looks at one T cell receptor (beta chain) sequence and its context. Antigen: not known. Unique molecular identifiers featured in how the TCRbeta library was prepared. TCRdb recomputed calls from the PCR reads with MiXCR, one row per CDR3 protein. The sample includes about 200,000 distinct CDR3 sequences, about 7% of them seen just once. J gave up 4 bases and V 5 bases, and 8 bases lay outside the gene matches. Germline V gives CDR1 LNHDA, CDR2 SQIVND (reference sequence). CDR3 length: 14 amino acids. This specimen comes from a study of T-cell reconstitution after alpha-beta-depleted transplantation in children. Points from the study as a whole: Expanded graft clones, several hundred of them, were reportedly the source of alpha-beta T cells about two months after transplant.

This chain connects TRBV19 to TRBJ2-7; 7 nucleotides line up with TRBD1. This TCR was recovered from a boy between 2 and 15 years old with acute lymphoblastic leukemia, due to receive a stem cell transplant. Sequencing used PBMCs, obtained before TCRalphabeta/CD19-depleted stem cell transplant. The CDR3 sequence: CASSRDSSAYEQYF. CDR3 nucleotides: TGTGCCAGTAGTCGGGACAGCTCCGCGTACGAGCAGTACTTC.